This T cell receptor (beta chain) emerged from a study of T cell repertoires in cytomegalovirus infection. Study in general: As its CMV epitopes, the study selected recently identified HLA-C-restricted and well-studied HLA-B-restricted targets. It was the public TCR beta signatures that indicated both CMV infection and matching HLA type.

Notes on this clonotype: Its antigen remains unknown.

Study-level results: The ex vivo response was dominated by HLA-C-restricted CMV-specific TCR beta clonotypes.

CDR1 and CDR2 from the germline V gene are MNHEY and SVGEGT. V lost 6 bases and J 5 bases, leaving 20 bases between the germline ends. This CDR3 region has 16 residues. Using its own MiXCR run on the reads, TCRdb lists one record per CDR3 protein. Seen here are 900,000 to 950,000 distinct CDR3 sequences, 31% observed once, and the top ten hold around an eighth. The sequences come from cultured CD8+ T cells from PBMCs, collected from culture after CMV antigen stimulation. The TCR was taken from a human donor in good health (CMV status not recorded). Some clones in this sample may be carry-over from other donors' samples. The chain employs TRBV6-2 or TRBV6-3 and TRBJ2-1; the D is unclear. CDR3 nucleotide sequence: TGTGCCAGCAGCATACGGGTGGGCCCCCCGAACAATGAGCAGTTCTTC. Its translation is CASSIRVGPPNNEQFF.